Given below is one T cell receptor beta chain in context. Its target is unknown. TCRdb recomputed calls from the reads with MiXCR, one row per CDR3 protein. The sample contains approximately 170,000 distinct CDR3 sequences, around an eighth of which appear only once. The data were obtained in a study of T cell repertoires in cytomegalovirus infection. Study summary: Public TCR beta signatures were indicative of both CMV infection and a matching HLA type. Study-level findings and limits: Cumulative public TCR beta family frequency identified carriers of CMV plus the relevant HLA. Dominating the ex vivo response were HLA-C-restricted CMV-specific TCR beta clonotypes.

This CDR3 has 13 amino acids. V was clipped by 11 bases and J by 2 bases; unmatched bases: 9. Germline V gene lookup returns CDR1 ENHRY and CDR2 SYGVKD. The TCR originated in a human donor in good health (CMV status not recorded). Some clones in this sample may be carry-over from other donors' samples. The chain employs TRBV10-3 and TRBJ2-7; TRBD1 matches at 7 bases. Sequencing input: PBMCs. CDR3 nucleotide sequence: TGTGCCTCTCAGGGGGACCCACCCTACGAGCAGTACTTC. This gives the protein CASQGDPPYEQYF.